The TCR beta chain described here comes from a study of shared clonotypes between healthy human individuals. Background on the study: The study used three CD4 naive, three CD4 memory, two CD8 naive and one CD8 memory plate per donor. General study points: Rarefaction exposed incomplete sorted-subset sequencing despite large depth. Across four donors, naive CD4 shared roughly 5.1%, naive CD8 around 3.8%, memory CD4 roughly 2.5%, memory CD8 0.4% to 0.5%. An anticipated effect of sequencing depth on clonotype sharing among donors was recognized.

V lost 4 bases, J lost 0 bases, and 10 bases lay in between. Germline CDR1 reads GTSNPN; CDR2 reads SVGIG (reference sequence). The CDR3 has 14 amino acids. The repertoire was sequenced with immunoSEQ multiplex PCR; TCRdb's copy has only in-frame clones and lacks some. Of 2.3 million or so clones listed, over 90% are singletons. On this clone: What it recognizes is unknown.

The receptor was isolated from a man aged 18 to 30 in good health. Some clones in this sample may be carry-over from other donors' samples. This chain joins TRBV30 and TRBJ2-1; TRBD1 is a possible D gene (5 bases). Sequenced input: naive CD4+ T cells from PBMCs. The subset here: CD45RA+ positively selected. In DNA, the CDR3 is TGTGCCTGGATGGGGCAGCGCTCCTACAATGAGCAGTTCTTC. It codes for CAWMGQRSYNEQFF. The variable domain in full, with the rest retrieved from reference TRBV30 and TRBJ2-1, is SQTIHQWPATLVQPVGSPLSLECTVEGTSNPNLYWYRQAAGRGLQLLFYSVGIGQISSEVPQNLSASRPQDRQFILSSKKLLLSDSGFYLCAWMGQRSYNEQFFGPGTRLTVL.